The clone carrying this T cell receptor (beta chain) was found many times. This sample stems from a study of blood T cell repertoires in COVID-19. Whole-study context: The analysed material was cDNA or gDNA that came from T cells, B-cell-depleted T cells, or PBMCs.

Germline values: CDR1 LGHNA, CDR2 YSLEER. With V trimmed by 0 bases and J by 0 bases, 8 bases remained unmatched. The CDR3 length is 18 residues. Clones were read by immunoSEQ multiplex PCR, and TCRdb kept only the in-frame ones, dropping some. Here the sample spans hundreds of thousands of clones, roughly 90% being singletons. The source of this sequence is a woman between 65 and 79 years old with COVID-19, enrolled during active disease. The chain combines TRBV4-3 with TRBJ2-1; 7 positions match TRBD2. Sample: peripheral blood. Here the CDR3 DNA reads TGCGCCAGCAGCCAAGATTGGTTGCGGGGGAGCTCCTACAATGAGCAGTTCTTC. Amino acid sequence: CASSQDWLRGSSYNEQFF.